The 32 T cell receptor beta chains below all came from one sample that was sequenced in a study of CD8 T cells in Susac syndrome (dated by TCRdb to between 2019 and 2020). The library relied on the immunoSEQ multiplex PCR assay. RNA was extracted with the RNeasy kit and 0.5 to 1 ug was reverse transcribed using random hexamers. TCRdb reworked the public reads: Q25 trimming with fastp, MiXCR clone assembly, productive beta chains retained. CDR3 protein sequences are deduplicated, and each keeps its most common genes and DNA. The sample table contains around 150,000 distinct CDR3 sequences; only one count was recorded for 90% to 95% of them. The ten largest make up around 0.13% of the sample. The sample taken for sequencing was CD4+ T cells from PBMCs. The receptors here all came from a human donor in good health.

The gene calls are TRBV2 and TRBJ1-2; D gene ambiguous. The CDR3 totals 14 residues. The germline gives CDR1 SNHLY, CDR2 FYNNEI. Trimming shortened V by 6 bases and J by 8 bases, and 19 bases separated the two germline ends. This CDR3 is CASRSSRSGKGYTF. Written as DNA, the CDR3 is TGTGCCAGCAGGTCCAGTCGGTCGGGGAAGGGCTACACCTTC.

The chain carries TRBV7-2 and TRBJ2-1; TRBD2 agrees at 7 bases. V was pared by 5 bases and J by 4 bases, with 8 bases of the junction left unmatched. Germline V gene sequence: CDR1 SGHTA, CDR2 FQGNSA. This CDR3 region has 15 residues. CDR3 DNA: TGTGCCAGCAGCGCGCCGGGACTACTGTACAATGAGCAGTTCTTC. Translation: CASSAPGLLYNEQFF. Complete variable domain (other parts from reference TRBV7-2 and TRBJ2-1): GAGVSQSPSNKVTEKGKDVELRCDPISGHTALYWYRQSLGQGLEFLIYFQGNSAPDKSGLPSDRFSAERTGGSVSTLTIQRTQQEDSAVYLCASSAPGLLYNEQFFGPGTRLTVL.

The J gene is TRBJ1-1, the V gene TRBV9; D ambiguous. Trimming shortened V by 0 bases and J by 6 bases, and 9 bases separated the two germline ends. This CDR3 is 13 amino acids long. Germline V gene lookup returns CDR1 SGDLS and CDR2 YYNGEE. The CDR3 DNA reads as TGTGCCAGCAGCGTAGGCTGGGGAGCTGAAGCTTTCTTT. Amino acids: CASSVGWGAEAFF.

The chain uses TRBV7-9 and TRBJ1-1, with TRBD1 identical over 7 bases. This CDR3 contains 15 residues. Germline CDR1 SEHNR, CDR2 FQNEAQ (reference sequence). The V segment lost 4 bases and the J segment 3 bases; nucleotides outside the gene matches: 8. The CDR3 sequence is CASSWGRGGHTEAFF. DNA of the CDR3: TGTGCCAGCAGCTGGGGCAGGGGGGGGCACACTGAAGCTTTCTTT.

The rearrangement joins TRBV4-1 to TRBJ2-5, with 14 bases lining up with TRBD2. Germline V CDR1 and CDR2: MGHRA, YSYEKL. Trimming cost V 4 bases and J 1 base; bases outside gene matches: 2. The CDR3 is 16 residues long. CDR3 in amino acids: CASSPGLAGAQETQYF. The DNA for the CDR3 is TGCGCCAGCAGCCCGGGACTAGCGGGGGCCCAAGAGACCCAGTACTTC.

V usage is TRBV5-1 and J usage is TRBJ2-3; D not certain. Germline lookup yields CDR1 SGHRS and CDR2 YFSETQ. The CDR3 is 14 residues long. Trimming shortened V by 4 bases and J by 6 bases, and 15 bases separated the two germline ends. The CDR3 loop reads CASSLRVGPDTQYF. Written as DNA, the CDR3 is TGCGCCAGCAGCCTCCGGGTCGGCCCGGATACGCAGTATTTT. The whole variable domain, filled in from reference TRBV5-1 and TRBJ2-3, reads KAGVTQTPRYLIKTRGQQVTLSCSPISGHRSVSWYQQTPGQGLQFLFEYFSETQRNKGNFPGRFSGRQFSNSRSEMNVSTLELGDSALYLCASSLRVGPDTQYFGPGTRLTVL.

DNA of the CDR3: TGTGCCAGCAGCTTACACGGGGGGGCCGTAGATACGCAGTATTTT. Translation: CASSLHGGAVDTQYF. The rearrangement links TRBV7-9 to TRBJ2-3, with 8 positions matching TRBD2. V was clipped by 2 bases and J by 5 bases; unmatched bases: 6. From germline, CDR1 is SEHNR and CDR2 FQNEAQ (reference sequence). This CDR3 is built from 15 residues.

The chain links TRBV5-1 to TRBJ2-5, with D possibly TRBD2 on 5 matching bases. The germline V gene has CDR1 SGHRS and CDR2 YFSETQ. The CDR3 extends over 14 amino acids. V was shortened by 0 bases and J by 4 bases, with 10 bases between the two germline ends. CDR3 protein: CASSLVGIGETQYF. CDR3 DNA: TGCGCCAGCAGCTTGGTCGGGATCGGAGAGACCCAGTACTTC.

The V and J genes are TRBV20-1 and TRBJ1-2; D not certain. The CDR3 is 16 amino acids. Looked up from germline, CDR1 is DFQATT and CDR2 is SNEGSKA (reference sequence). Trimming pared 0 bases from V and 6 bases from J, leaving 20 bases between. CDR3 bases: TGCAGTGCTAGAGATCCTAGGTCCTCCGCCGGCGATGGCTACACCTTC. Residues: CSARDPRSSAGDGYTF.

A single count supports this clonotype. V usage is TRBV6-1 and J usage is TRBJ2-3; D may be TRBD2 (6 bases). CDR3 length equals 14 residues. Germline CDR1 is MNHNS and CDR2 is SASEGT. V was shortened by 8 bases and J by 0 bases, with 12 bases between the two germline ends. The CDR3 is CASREWGSTDTQYF. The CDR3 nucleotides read TGTGCCAGCCGGGAGTGGGGAAGCACAGATACGCAGTATTTT.

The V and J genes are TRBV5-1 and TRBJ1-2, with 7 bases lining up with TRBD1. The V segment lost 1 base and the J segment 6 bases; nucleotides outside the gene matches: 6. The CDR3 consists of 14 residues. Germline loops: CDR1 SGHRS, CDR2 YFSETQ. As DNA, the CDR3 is TGCGCCAGCAGCTTGCTCGACAGGGAGGATGGCTACACCTTC. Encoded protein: CASSLLDREDGYTF.

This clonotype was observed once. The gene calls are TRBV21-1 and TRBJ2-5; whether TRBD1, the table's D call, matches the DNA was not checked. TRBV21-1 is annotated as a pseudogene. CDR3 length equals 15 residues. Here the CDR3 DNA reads TGTGCCAGCAGCAAAAGACAGCTTCCCCAAGAGACCCAGTACTTC. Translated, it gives CASSKRQLPQETQYF.

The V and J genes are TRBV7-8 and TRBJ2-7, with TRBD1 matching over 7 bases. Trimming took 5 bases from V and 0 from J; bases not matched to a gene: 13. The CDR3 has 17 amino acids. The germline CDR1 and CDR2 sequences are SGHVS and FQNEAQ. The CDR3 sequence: CASSPRLPRGSSYEQYF. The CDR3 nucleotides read TGTGCCAGCAGCCCACGCCTGCCCAGGGGGAGCTCCTACGAGCAGTACTTC.

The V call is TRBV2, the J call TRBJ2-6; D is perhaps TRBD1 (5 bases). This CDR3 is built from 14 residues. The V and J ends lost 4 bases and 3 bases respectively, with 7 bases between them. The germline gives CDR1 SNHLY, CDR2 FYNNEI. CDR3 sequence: CASSATVGANVLTF. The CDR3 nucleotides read TGTGCCAGCAGTGCGACAGTTGGGGCCAACGTCCTGACTTTC.

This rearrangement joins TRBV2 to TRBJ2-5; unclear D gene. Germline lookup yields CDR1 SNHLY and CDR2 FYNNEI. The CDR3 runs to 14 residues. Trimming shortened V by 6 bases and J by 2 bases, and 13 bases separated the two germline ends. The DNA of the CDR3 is TGTGCCAGCAGCGCTGACTTGGTACAAGAGACCCAGTACTTC. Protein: CASSADLVQETQYF.

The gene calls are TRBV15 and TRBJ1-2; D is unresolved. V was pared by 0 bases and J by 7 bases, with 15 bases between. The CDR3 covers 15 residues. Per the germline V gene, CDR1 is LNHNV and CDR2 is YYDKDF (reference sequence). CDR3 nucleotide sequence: TGTGCCACCAGCAGAGACAGGCCGGCTGAGGGTGGCTACACCTTC. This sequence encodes CATSRDRPAEGGYTF.

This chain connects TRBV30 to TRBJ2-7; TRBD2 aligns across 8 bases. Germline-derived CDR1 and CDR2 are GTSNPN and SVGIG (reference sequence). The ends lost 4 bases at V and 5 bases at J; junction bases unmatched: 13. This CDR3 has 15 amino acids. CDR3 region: CAWKGLGTRGHEQYF. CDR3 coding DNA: TGTGCCTGGAAGGGTTTAGGGACTAGAGGACACGAGCAGTACTTC.

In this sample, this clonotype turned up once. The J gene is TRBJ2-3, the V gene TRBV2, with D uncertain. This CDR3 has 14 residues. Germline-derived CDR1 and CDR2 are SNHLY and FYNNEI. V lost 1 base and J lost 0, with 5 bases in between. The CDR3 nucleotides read TGTGCCAGCAGTGAAGTAGAGAGCACAGATACGCAGTATTTT. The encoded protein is CASSEVESTDTQYF.

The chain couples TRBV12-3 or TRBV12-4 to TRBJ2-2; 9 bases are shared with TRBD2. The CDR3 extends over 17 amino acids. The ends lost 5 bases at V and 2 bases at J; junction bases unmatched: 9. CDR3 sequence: CASSPLSGGSNTGELFF. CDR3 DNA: TGTGCCAGCAGTCCCCTTAGCGGGGGCTCTAACACCGGGGAGCTGTTTTTT.

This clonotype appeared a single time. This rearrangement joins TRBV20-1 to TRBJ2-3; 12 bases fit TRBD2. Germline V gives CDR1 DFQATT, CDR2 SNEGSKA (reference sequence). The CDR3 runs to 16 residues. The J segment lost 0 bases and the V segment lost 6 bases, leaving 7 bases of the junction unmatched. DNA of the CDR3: TGCAGTGCCCGGGGACTAGCGGGTCTCAGCACAGATACGCAGTATTTT. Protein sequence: CSARGLAGLSTDTQYF.

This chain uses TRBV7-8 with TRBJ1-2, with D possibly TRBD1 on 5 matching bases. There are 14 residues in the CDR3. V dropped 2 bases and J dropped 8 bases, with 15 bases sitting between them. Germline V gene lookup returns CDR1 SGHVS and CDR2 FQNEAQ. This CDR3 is CASSLPSTAAGYTF. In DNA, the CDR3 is TGTGCCAGCAGCTTACCTTCGACAGCCGCCGGCTACACCTTC.

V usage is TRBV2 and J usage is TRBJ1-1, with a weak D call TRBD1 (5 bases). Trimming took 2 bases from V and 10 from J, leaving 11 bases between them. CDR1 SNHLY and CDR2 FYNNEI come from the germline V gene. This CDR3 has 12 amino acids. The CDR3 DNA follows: TGTGCCAGCAGTGAAAGGGGTTTGGTAGCTTTCTTT. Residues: CASSERGLVAFF.

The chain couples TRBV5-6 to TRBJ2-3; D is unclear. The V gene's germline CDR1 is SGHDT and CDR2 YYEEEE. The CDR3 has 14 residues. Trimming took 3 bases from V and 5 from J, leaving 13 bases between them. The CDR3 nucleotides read TGTGCCAGCAGCTCCCAGAGGAAAGGAGATACGCAGTATTTT. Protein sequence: CASSSQRKGDTQYF.

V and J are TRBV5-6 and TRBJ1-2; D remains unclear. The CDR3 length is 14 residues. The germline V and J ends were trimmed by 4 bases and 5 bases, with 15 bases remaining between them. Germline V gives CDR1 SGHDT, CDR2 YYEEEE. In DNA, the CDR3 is TGTGCCAGCAGCGGGGAGACCCGCGGGTATGGCTACACCTTC. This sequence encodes CASSGETRGYGYTF.

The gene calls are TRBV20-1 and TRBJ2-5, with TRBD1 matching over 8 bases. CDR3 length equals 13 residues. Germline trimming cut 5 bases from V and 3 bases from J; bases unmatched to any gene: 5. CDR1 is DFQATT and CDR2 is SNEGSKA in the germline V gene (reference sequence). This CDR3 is CSARRTGKETQYF. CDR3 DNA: TGCAGTGCTCGGAGGACAGGGAAAGAGACCCAGTACTTC.

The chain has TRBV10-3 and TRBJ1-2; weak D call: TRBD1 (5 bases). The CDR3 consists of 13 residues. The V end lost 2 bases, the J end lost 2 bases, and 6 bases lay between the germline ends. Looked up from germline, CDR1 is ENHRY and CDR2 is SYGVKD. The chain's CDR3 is CAISEKGNYGYTF. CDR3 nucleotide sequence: TGTGCCATCAGTGAGAAGGGGAACTATGGCTACACCTTC.

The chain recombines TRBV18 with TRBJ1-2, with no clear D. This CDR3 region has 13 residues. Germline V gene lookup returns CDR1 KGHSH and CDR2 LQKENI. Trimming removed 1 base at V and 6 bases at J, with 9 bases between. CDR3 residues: CASSPRRDDGYTF. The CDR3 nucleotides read TGTGCCAGCTCACCACGGCGAGACGATGGCTACACCTTC.

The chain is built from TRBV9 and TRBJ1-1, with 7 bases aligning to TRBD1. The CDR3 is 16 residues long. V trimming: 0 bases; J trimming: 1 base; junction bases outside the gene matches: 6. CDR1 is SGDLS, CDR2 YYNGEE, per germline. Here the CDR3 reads CASSVDPGTENTEAFF. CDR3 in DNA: TGTGCCAGCAGCGTAGATCCAGGGACAGAGAACACTGAAGCTTTCTTT.

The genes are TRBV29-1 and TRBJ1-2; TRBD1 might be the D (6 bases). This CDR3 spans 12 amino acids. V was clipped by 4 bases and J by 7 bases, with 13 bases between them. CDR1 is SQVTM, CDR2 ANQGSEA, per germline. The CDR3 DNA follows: TGCAGCGTTGGTCGGGGGGCCGGTGGCTACACCTTC. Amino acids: CSVGRGAGGYTF.

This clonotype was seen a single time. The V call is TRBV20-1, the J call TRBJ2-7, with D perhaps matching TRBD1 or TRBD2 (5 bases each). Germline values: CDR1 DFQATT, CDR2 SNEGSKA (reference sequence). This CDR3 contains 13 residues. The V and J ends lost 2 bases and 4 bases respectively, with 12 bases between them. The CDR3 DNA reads TGCAGTGCTAGACAGGGCAGGGAGTACGAGCAGTACTTC. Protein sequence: CSARQGREYEQYF.

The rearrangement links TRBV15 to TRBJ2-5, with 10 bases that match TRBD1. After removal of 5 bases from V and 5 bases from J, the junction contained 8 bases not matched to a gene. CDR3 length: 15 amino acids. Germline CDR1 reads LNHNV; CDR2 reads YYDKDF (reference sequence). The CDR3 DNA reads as TGTGCCACCAGCGCGCGACAGGGGGCTGGCGAGACCCAGTACTTC. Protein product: CATSARQGAGETQYF.

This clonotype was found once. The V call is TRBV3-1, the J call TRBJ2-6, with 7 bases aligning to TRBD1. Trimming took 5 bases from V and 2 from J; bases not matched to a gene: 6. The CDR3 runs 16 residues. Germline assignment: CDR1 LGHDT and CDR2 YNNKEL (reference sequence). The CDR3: CASSLKGATGANVLTF. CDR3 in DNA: TGTGCCAGCAGCTTAAAGGGGGCTACTGGGGCCAACGTCCTGACTTTC.